The subject of this entry is one T cell receptor beta chain. Its antigen remains unknown. The CDR3 end lies 3 residues beyond the end of the read and is filled in from the germline J gene. The entry originates in a study of T cells in women clearing cervical HPV infection. This table comes from immunoSEQ multiplex PCR, and its TCRdb copy is limited to in-frame clones, with some not included. The sample table includes 25,000 to 30,000 clones. In germline, CDR1 is KGHSH, CDR2 LQKENI. The CDR3 is made up of 14 amino acids. Overall study results and limits: CIN3+ cases had significantly higher TCR repertoire richness than controls, but evenness did not differ.

This TCR was sampled from a woman between 18 and 70 years old with a cervical HPV16 infection that either progressed to CIN3+ or cleared (not recorded which). This sequence joins TRBV18 and TRBJ2-5, with 9 bases fitting TRBD1. Sequencing used blood buffy coat. CDR3 DNA, as far as it was read: TGTGCCAGCTCCCGGGGGACAGGGTTAGATACC. It yields the protein CASSRGTGLDT. The CDR3 in full is CASSRGTGLDTQYF.